A single sample gave rise to the 30 T cell receptor beta chains below, sequenced in a study of control samples from healthy donors and cancer patients. Using immunoSEQ multiplex PCR, the repertoire was profiled, and TCRdb retains in-frame clones only, with some absent. This table has fewer than 300,000 clones, almost 85% appearing once. Sequencing used PBMCs. The receptor source for this set is a woman aged 55-75 years with lung cancer.

The chain links TRBV6-1 to TRBJ2-3; 7 nucleotides match TRBD2. With V trimmed by 1 base and J by 4 bases, 5 bases remained unmatched. There are 15 residues in the CDR3. Germline assignment: CDR1 MNHNS and CDR2 SASEGT. The CDR3 loop reads CASSEGLGRADTQYF. The CDR3 nucleotides read TGTGCCAGCAGTGAAGGTCTAGGGAGGGCAGATACGCAGTATTTT.

This rearrangement joins TRBV6-5 to TRBJ1-2; D ambiguous. The CDR3 length is 11 residues. Trimming took off 6 bases at V and 7 bases at J, with 9 bases between the two ends. From germline, CDR1 is MNHEY and CDR2 SVGAGI. CDR3 bases: TGTGCCAGCAGACCCGACGGTGGCTACACCTTC. Translated: CASRPDGGYTF.

The V call is TRBV29-1, the J call TRBJ2-6; 7 bases are shared with TRBD2. With 7 bases clipped from V and 0 bases from J, the junction kept 6 bases outside the gene matches. Germline V gene sequence: CDR1 SQVTM, CDR2 ANQGSEA. The CDR3 covers 15 residues. Written as DNA, the CDR3 is TGCAGCGCCGGGGAGGGCGGCTCTGGGGCCAACGTCCTGACTTTC. This sequence encodes CSAGEGGSGANVLTF. The complete variable domain, with remaining parts taken from reference TRBV29-1 and TRBJ2-6, reads SAVISQKPSRDICQRGTSLTIQCQVDSQVTMMFWYRQQPGQSLTLIATANQGSEATYESGFVIDKFPISRPNLTFSTLTVSNMSPEDSSIYLCSAGEGGSGANVLTFGAGSRLTVL.

V and J are TRBV27 and TRBJ1-2, with unresolved D. The CDR3 length is 16 residues. CDR1 is MNHEY and CDR2 is SMNVEV in the germline V gene (reference sequence). Trimming pared 4 bases from V and 0 bases from J, leaving 15 bases between. The CDR3 loop reads CASSSGPVPANYGYTF. In DNA, the CDR3 is TGTGCCAGCAGTTCTGGCCCCGTCCCCGCTAACTATGGCTACACCTTC.

The V call is TRBV15, the J call TRBJ1-2; maybe TRBD1 (6 bases). The V end was cut by 3 bases, the J end by 3 bases, with 11 bases between. The CDR3 totals 14 residues. In germline, CDR1 is LNHNV, CDR2 YYDKDF (reference sequence). This CDR3 reads CATSRDSGDYGYTF. The DNA for the CDR3 is TGTGCCACCAGCAGGGATTCAGGGGACTATGGCTACACCTTC.

This chain joins TRBV19 and TRBJ1-1; unclear D gene. CDR1 and CDR2 (germline): LNHDA, SQIVND (reference sequence). The CDR3 is made up of 12 amino acids. Between the trimmed V and J ends, which lost 1 base and 3 bases, there was a span of 3 bases. The CDR3 DNA reads as TGTGCCAGTAGTATAGTAGACACTGAAGCTTTCTTT. Its translation: CASSIVDTEAFF. Variable domain in full (rest from reference TRBV19 and TRBJ1-1): DGGITQSPKYLFRKEGQNVTLSCEQNLNHDAMYWYRQDPGQGLRLIYYSQIVNDFQKGDIAEGYSVSREKKESFPLTVTSAQKNPTAFYLCASSIVDTEAFFGQGTRLTVV.

V usage is TRBV21-1 and J usage is TRBJ2-3. TRBV21-1 is given as a pseudogene. The CDR3 length is 15 residues. CDR3 loop: CASSKEGNSTDTQYF. CDR3 in DNA: TGTGCCAGCAGCAAAGAAGGTAACAGCACAGATACGCAGTATTTT.

DNA for the CDR3: TGTGCCAGCAGTGTACAGGGATCTTACCCGAACACTGAAGCTTTCTTT. Translation: CASSVQGSYPNTEAFF. The chain uses TRBV2 and TRBJ1-1, with a possible D match to TRBD1 (6 bases). V dropped 4 bases and J dropped 1 base, with 16 bases sitting between them. Per germline, CDR1 SNHLY and CDR2 FYNNEI. There are 16 residues in the CDR3.

The chain uses TRBV18 and TRBJ2-2; TRBD1 aligns across 10 bases. The CDR3 is made up of 15 amino acids. V gave up 8 bases and J gave up 3 bases; unmatched junction bases: 6. Germline V gene data show CDR1 as KGHSH and CDR2 as LQKENI. CDR3: CASAGQGIDTGELFF. The CDR3 DNA is TGTGCCAGCGCGGGACAGGGGATCGACACCGGGGAGCTGTTTTTT. Using reference TRBV18 and TRBJ2-2 for the parts outside the CDR3, the full variable domain is NAGVMQNPRHLVRRRGQEARLRCSPMKGHSHVYWYRQLPEEGLKFMVYLQKENIIDESGMPKERFSAEFPKEGPSILRIQQVVRGDSAAYFCASAGQGIDTGELFFGEGSRLTVL.

J is TRBJ2-7 and V is TRBV7-3; 7 nucleotides line up with TRBD1. Germline trimming cut 3 bases from V and 5 bases from J; bases unmatched to any gene: 7. This CDR3 spans 14 amino acids. The germline V gene encodes CDR1 SGHTA and CDR2 FQGTGA. Here the CDR3 reads CASSFQGVLDEQYF. CDR3 in DNA: TGTGCCAGCAGCTTCCAGGGGGTCTTGGACGAGCAGTACTTC.

The chain has TRBV30 and TRBJ2-3; unclear D gene. The V gene's germline CDR1 is GTSNPN and CDR2 SVGIG (reference sequence). Trimming took off 5 bases at V and 5 bases at J, with 11 bases between the two ends. The CDR3 runs to 12 residues. This CDR3 is CAWDTGGDTQYF. DNA for the CDR3: TGTGCCTGGGATACCGGCGGAGATACGCAGTATTTT.

The chain has TRBV5-8 and TRBJ2-1; D gene uncertain. With 0 bases removed from V and 0 bases from J, the gap between germline ends came to 7 bases. The CDR3 covers 15 residues. Germline V gene sequence: CDR1 SGHTS, CDR2 YDEGEE. CDR3 sequence reads: CASSLGLDSYNEQFF. In DNA form, the CDR3 reads TGTGCCAGCAGCTTGGGGCTAGACTCCTACAATGAGCAGTTCTTC.

The rearrangement joins TRBV5-1 to TRBJ1-1, with D unclear. V was clipped by 0 bases and J by 0 bases, with 6 bases between them. The germline V gene encodes CDR1 SGHRS and CDR2 YFSETQ. The CDR3 is 14 residues long. In DNA, the CDR3 is TGCGCCAGCAGCTTGGATGGGATGAACACTGAAGCTTTCTTT. Amino acids: CASSLDGMNTEAFF.

The CDR3 region has the DNA TGTGCCAGCAGCCGACAGGGGGCTGAGACCCAGTACTTC. This encodes CASSRQGAETQYF. The rearrangement links TRBV11-2 to TRBJ2-5; 10 bases are a match to TRBD1. This CDR3 is built from 13 residues. With V trimmed by 5 bases and J by 5 bases, 2 bases remained unmatched. Germline assignment: CDR1 SGHAT and CDR2 FQNNGV.

This clone has a handful of counts. The chain employs TRBV15 and TRBJ1-4; 8 nucleotides agree with TRBD1. Trimming took 5 bases from V and 6 from J; bases not matched to a gene: 5. The CDR3 runs to 14 residues. Germline CDR1 reads LNHNV; CDR2 reads YYDKDF (reference sequence). The CDR3 coding sequence is TGTGCCACCAGCCGACAGGGGAAGGATGAAAAACTGTTTTTT. Encoded protein: CATSRQGKDEKLFF.

The genes are TRBV11-2 and TRBJ2-3; 8 positions agree with TRBD2. Germline V lookup: CDR1 SGHAT, CDR2 FQNNGV. With 1 base clipped from V and 9 bases from J, the junction kept 3 bases outside the gene matches. The CDR3 is 13 residues long. CDR3 nucleotide sequence: TGTGCCAGCAGCTTAGCGGGGGGGCTCACGCAGTATTTT. This gives the protein CASSLAGGLTQYF.

The chain recombines TRBV9 with TRBJ2-3, with D maybe TRBD2 (6 bases). In germline, CDR1 is SGDLS, CDR2 YYNGEE. The V end was cut by 0 bases, the J end by 8 bases, with 13 bases between. The CDR3 loop spans 14 amino acids. CDR3 sequence (DNA): TGTGCCAGCAGCGTAGGGCCTGGCGGGGTTACGCAGTATTTT. Its translation: CASSVGPGGVTQYF.

The chain links TRBV3-1 (or the pseudogene TRBV3-2) to TRBJ2-5; 8 bases are a match to TRBD2. The germline CDR1 and CDR2 sequences are LGHDT and YNNKEL (reference sequence). The V gene end was trimmed by 1 base and the J gene end by 4 bases; junction bases not matched to a gene: 5. CDR3 length: 15 amino acids. The CDR3 protein is CASSQGALAGETQYF. The DNA of the CDR3 is TGTGCCAGCAGCCAAGGTGCGCTAGCGGGAGAGACCCAGTACTTC.

The rearrangement joins TRBV7-2 to TRBJ2-5; 7 bases agree with TRBD1. CDR1 is SGHTA and CDR2 is FQGNSA in the germline V gene. The length of the CDR3 is 14 residues. V dropped 4 bases and J dropped 2; count of bases not matched to a gene: 4. DNA for the CDR3: TGTGCCAGCAGCTCGCGGACAGGTCAAGAGACCCAGTACTTC. This sequence encodes CASSSRTGQETQYF.

The gene calls are TRBV5-1 and TRBJ1-6; 7 bases agree with TRBD1. V dropped 7 bases and J dropped 7; count of bases not matched to a gene: 8. The germline V gene encodes CDR1 SGHRS and CDR2 YFSETQ. This CDR3 is 14 amino acids long. In nucleotides, the CDR3 is TGCGCCAGCTCACCGGGACAGTCAAATTCACCCCTCCACTTT. This gives the protein CASSPGQSNSPLHF.

This chain connects TRBV3-1 (or the pseudogene TRBV3-2) to TRBJ2-2; D unresolved. Germline assignment: CDR1 LGHDT and CDR2 YNNKEL (reference sequence). The CDR3 runs to 16 residues. Trimming shortened V by 0 bases and J by 1 base, and 9 bases separated the two germline ends. CDR3 sequence: CASSQDARMNTGELFF. As DNA, the CDR3 is TGTGCCAGCAGCCAAGATGCGCGCATGAACACCGGGGAGCTGTTTTTT.

The V and J genes are TRBV18 and TRBJ1-1, with 10 bases fitting TRBD1. The CDR3 totals 14 residues. Germline V gene lookup returns CDR1 KGHSH and CDR2 LQKENI. V lost 4 bases to trimming and J lost 6 bases; unmatched junction nucleotides: 5. In DNA, the CDR3 is TGTGCCAGCTCACGACAGGGGGCCGTTCCTGAAGCTTTCTTT. Encoded protein: CASSRQGAVPEAFF.

Comment on this clone: The sample contains more than one DNA sequence encoding this CDR3. The chain is built from TRBV10-3 and TRBJ1-2, with D possibly TRBD1 on 5 matching bases. The CDR3 extends over 13 amino acids. Germline CDR1 reads ENHRY; CDR2 reads SYGVKD. V gave up 3 bases and J gave up 8 bases, with 13 bases separating them. The CDR3 is CAISDQDQGGYTF. The CDR3 DNA reads as TGTGCCATCAGTGACCAGGACCAGGGAGGCTACACCTTC.

This clone was detected a few times. This chain connects TRBV5-1 to TRBJ2-3; TRBD2 aligns across 11 bases. The CDR3 spans 17 residues. The germline gives CDR1 SGHRS, CDR2 YFSETQ. The J segment lost 4 bases and the V segment lost 0 bases, leaving 7 bases of the junction unmatched. The chain's CDR3 is CASSLAWIAGGPDTQYF. The DNA of the CDR3 is TGCGCCAGCAGCTTGGCCTGGATAGCGGGAGGGCCAGATACGCAGTATTTT. The complete variable domain, with remaining parts taken from reference TRBV5-1 and TRBJ2-3, reads KAGVTQTPRYLIKTRGQQVTLSCSPISGHRSVSWYQQTPGQGLQFLFEYFSETQRNKGNFPGRFSGRQFSNSRSEMNVSTLELGDSALYLCASSLAWIAGGPDTQYFGPGTRLTVL.

The gene calls are TRBV9 and TRBJ1-3, with a tentative D call TRBD1 (6 bases). Per germline, CDR1 SGDLS and CDR2 YYNGEE. CDR3 length equals 16 residues. V was cut by 3 bases and J by 0 bases, with 13 bases left in between. The CDR3 DNA is TGTGCCAGCAGCGAACAGGGCCCTAACTCTGGAAACACCATATATTTT. It is translated as CASSEQGPNSGNTIYF.

J is TRBJ2-5 and V is TRBV6-5; tentatively, D is TRBD1 (7 bases). The germline gives CDR1 MNHEY, CDR2 SVGAGI. CDR3 length: 15 residues. V was shortened by 2 bases and J by 9 bases, with 19 bases between the two germline ends. The CDR3 sequence: CASSYAGQSLEAQYF. The CDR3 DNA reads as TGTGCCAGCAGTTACGCGGGACAGAGTCTGGAGGCCCAGTACTTC.

The V gene is TRBV12-5, the J gene TRBJ2-1; maybe TRBD1 (6 bases). Germline CDR1 LGHNT, CDR2 FRNRAP. This CDR3 is built from 16 residues. Trimming left V 6 bases short and J 4 bases short, with 19 bases between. As DNA, the CDR3 is TGTGCTAGTGGGCCACAGGGAGCGCTAGAGTACAATGAGCAGTTCTTC. This gives the protein CASGPQGALEYNEQFF. Full variable domain (remainder filled in from reference TRBV12-5 and TRBJ2-1): DARVTQTPRHKVTEMGQEVTMRCQPILGHNTVFWYRQTMMQGLELLAYFRNRAPLDDSGMPKDRFSAEMPDATLATLKIQPSEPRDSAVYFCASGPQGALEYNEQFFGPGTRLTVL.

This clone was recorded once. This sequence joins TRBV18 and TRBJ2-5; D might be TRBD1 (5 bases). The V and J ends lost 2 bases and 2 bases respectively, with 12 bases between them. This CDR3 is built from 15 residues. Germline V gene sequence: CDR1 KGHSH, CDR2 LQKENI. CDR3 DNA sequence: TGTGCCAGCTCACCAAAATCTACAGGACAAGAGACCCAGTACTTC. It encodes CASSPKSTGQETQYF.

The rearrangement uses TRBV25-1 and TRBJ1-6; tentative D call: TRBD1 (5 bases). The CDR3 contains 12 residues. Germline lookup yields CDR1 MGHDK and CDR2 SYGVNS. The V end lost 6 bases, the J end lost 7 bases, and 7 bases lay between the germline ends. CDR3 sequence reads: CASSPGNSPLHF. CDR3 DNA: TGTGCCAGCAGCCCAGGGAATTCACCCCTCCACTTT.

The chain employs TRBV6-5 and TRBJ1-1; possibly TRBD1 for D (6 bases). Germline CDR1 is MNHEY and CDR2 is SVGAGI. Trimming stripped 7 bases from V and 1 base from J, with 13 bases between. The CDR3 loop spans 14 amino acids. CDR3 loop: CASNRETGNTEAFF. CDR3 nucleotide sequence: TGTGCCAGCAACAGGGAGACTGGGAACACTGAAGCTTTCTTT.